This TCR beta chain was sequenced in a study of blood T cells in healthy people across ages. The donors, aged 6 to 90, were healthy Caucasians from Russia. A second about 6 to 12 cycle PCR used barcoded and J-beta primers. TCRdb redid the calling of the 5' RACE reads with MiXCR, one entry per CDR3 protein. There are hundreds of thousands of distinct CDR3 sequences in the sample; 35% to 50% occur only once, and approximately 31% lies in the top ten. What was sequenced was blood. The receptor comes from a man at least 80 years old in good health.

Here the CDR3 DNA reads TGTGCCAGCAGCTTAGGAGGACAGGTGAACACTGAAGCTTTCTTT. Its translation is CASSLGGQVNTEAFF. The chain carries TRBV11-3 and TRBJ1-1; 7 bases line up with TRBD1. Germline CDR1 and CDR2: SGHNT and YENEEA. CDR3 size: 15 residues. The trim removed 1 base at V and 0 bases at J, leaving 2 bases unmatched.